The T cell receptor beta chain described here comes from a study of molecular identifiers for immune sequencing clone quantification. CDR1 and CDR2 (germline): MNHNY, SVGAGI (reference sequence). Trimming took off 0 bases at V and 10 bases at J, with 9 bases between the two ends. CDR3 length: 12 amino acids. Study-wide results and caveats: Barcode collisions between identical TCR molecules could shrink estimates of highly expanded clone sizes.

Previously published methods and listed TCR primers were used for the bulk TCR libraries. Each CDR3 protein is one row after TCRdb ran MiXCR on the PCR reads. Of about 640,000 distinct CDR3 sequences in the sample, just under 20% were seen once. In its sample, this clonotype was seen many times. The antigen is not known. This sequence joins TRBV6-6 and TRBJ1-2; D remains ambiguous. The source is a human donor in good health. Some libraries in this study had Jurkat cell RNA spiked in. Sequenced: naive CD8+ T cells from blood, with Jurkat cell RNA spiked in. The sample's subset: FACS-sorted CD8+CD4-CCR7+CD45RA+ naive T cells. The CDR3 loop is CASSYSEGYYTF. DNA for the CDR3: TGTGCCAGCAGTTACTCTGAGGGATACTACACCTTC.